The 8 T cell receptor beta chains presented below share a single source sample, sequenced in a study of blood T cell repertoires in COVID-19. Data came from immunoSEQ multiplex PCR; TCRdb stores just in-frame clones and leaves some out. The data hold over 150,000 clones, with about 86% observed a single time. The sequencing sample was made of PBMCs or T cells enriched from blood (not recorded which). These receptors were obtained from a man in his fifties or sixties who had recovered from COVID-19.

V is TRBV15 and J is TRBJ2-3, with 10 bases lining up with TRBD2. The junction had 3 bases not matched to a gene; V was cut back by 9 bases and J by 3 bases. Germline-derived CDR1 and CDR2 are LNHNV and YYDKDF (reference sequence). This CDR3 region has 13 residues. CDR3 loop: CATSGGATDTQYF. CDR3 nucleotides: TGTGCCACAAGCGGGGGGGCGACAGATACGCAGTATTTT.

This clone was detected only once. The chain recombines TRBV11-1 with TRBJ1-2; 11 bases fit TRBD1. Germline V gene lookup returns CDR1 SGHAT and CDR2 FQDESV (reference sequence). This CDR3 has 15 residues. J was trimmed by 8 bases and V by 5 bases; bases with no gene match: 10. This CDR3 is CASSLTTGTGGGYTF. The CDR3, as DNA: TGTGCCAGCAGCCTCACCACCGGGACAGGGGGAGGCTACACCTTC.

This clone was observed once. The V gene is TRBV10-3, the J gene TRBJ2-1; D perhaps matches TRBD1 (5 bases). Germline V gives CDR1 ENHRY, CDR2 SYGVKD. This CDR3 has 14 amino acids. Between the trimmed V and J ends, which lost 0 bases and 16 bases, there was a span of 19 bases. The CDR3 protein is CAISESQGAWGSFF. The CDR3 nucleotides read TGTGCCATCAGTGAGTCGCAGGGTGCATGGGGTAGTTTCTTC.

The chain recombines TRBV7-2 with TRBJ2-4, with D maybe TRBD1 (5 bases). The CDR3 is 14 residues long. Trimming removed 1 base at V and 7 bases at J, with 11 bases between. Germline CDR1 SGHTA, CDR2 FQGNSA. Written as DNA, the CDR3 is TGTGCCAGCAGCTTAGACCAGGGCAGGAACATTCAGTACTTC. Encoded protein: CASSLDQGRNIQYF.

The chain combines TRBV7-9 with TRBJ1-2; D is possibly TRBD1 (6 bases). The germline gives CDR1 SEHNR, CDR2 FQNEAQ (reference sequence). CDR3 length: 16 residues. Trimming stripped 2 bases from V and 2 bases from J, with 15 bases between. In nucleotides, the CDR3 is TGTGCCAGCAGCTTAAGCCGGGACACCCCGAACTATGGCTACACCTTC. This codes for CASSLSRDTPNYGYTF.

In DNA, the CDR3 is TGTGCCAGCAGCTTAAGAGGGACTAGCGGGGGACATGACAATGAGCAGTTCTTC. It codes for CASSLRGTSGGHDNEQFF. This chain joins TRBV7-9 and TRBJ2-1, with TRBD2 matching over 14 bases. CDR1 is SEHNR, CDR2 FQNEAQ, per germline (reference sequence). V was pared by 2 bases and J by 5 bases, with 8 bases of the junction left unmatched. This CDR3 has 18 residues.

The rearrangement links TRBV3-1 (or the pseudogene TRBV3-2) to TRBJ1-1; 9 nucleotides match TRBD1. V gave up 1 base and J gave up 11 bases; unmatched junction bases: 5. The CDR3 spans 13 residues. Germline V gene lookup returns CDR1 LGHDT and CDR2 YNNKEL (reference sequence). The CDR3 sequence: CASSQGQGVRAFF. CDR3 nucleotides: TGTGCCAGCAGCCAAGGACAGGGGGTGAGGGCTTTCTTT.

This clone was seen just once. CDR3 DNA sequence: TGTGCCAGCAGCCCTCGCGAGGTCCAAGAGACCCAGTACTTC. Translating gives CASSPREVQETQYF. V and J are TRBV5-4 and TRBJ2-5, with D unresolved. Trimming shortened V by 4 bases and J by 1 base, and 11 bases separated the two germline ends. The CDR3 spans 14 residues. CDR1 and CDR2 (germline): SGHNT, YYREEE (reference sequence).